Here is one T cell receptor beta chain with its context. Its antigen remains unknown. The repertoire was sequenced with immunoSEQ multiplex PCR; TCRdb's copy has only in-frame clones and lacks some. The sample lists about 24,000 clones, about four fifths occurring once. Using viral peptide pools, the ViraFEST assay grew out antigen-specific CD4+ T cells prior to sequencing. Investigators separated out CD4+ T cells once approximately 9 days of culture had passed. Participants were given two doses of BNT162b2 or mRNA-1273 vaccine. Recipients of the vaccine had no prior SARS-CoV-2 infection and negative nucleocapsid antibodies. PBMC cultures contained approximately 1.8 million cells per well, approximately 10 IU/ml IL-2 and 10 ug/ml peptides. Days 3 and 7 were when half the medium was replaced with IL-2 medium. The CDR3 has 15 residues. Germline CDR1 is SNHLY and CDR2 is FYNNEI. V was pared by 4 bases and J by 6 bases, with 16 bases between.

These data are taken from a study of vaccination effects on CD4 cells after COVID-19. Overall study: Relative to the second dose, post-vaccine samples were obtained a median of 72 days later.

This sequence originates from a human donor who received a COVID-19 vaccine. Some clones in this sample may be carry-over from other donors' samples. The sample consisted of CD4+ T cells from PBMCs cultured with SARS-CoV-2 spike peptides, taken after COVID-19 vaccination. V and J are TRBV2 and TRBJ2-4; a weak D match, TRBD2 (6 bases). CDR3 protein: CASSGLRGRLNIQYF. DNA for the CDR3: TGTGCCAGCAGTGGGTTACGGGGGAGGCTAAACATTCAGTACTTC.